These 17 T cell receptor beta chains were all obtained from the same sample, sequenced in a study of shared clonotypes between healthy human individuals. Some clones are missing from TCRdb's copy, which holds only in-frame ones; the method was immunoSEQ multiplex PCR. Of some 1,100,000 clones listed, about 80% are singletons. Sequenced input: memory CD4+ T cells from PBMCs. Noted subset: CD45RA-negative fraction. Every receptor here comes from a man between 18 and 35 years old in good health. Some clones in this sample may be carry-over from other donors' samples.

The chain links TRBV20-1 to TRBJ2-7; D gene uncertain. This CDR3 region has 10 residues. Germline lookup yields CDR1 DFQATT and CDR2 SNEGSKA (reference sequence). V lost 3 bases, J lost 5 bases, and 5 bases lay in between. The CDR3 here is CSASAHEQYF. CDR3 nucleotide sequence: TGCAGTGCTAGTGCCCACGAGCAGTACTTC.

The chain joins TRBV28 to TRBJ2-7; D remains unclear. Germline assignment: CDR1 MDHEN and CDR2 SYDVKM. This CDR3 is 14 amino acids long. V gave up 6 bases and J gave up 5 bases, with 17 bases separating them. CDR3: CASRTRGIGHEQYF. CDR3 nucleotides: TGTGCCAGCAGGACCCGCGGTATCGGTCACGAGCAGTACTTC.

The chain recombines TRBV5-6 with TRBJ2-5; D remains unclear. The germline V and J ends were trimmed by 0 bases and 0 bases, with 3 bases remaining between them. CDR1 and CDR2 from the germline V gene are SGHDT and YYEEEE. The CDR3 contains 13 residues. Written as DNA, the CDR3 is TGTGCCAGCAGCTTGGCACACCAAGAGACCCAGTACTTC. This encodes CASSLAHQETQYF. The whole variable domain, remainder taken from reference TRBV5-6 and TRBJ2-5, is DAGVTQSPTHLIKTRGQQVTLRCSPKSGHDTVSWYQQALGQGPQFIFQYYEEEERQRGNFPDRFSGHQFPNYSSELNVNALLLGDSALYLCASSLAHQETQYFGPGTRLLVL.

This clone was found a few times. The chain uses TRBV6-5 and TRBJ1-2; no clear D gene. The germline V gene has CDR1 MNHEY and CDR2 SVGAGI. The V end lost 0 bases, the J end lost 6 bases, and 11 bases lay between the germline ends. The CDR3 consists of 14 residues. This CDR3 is CASSYSGGGDGYTF. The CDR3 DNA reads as TGTGCCAGCAGTTACTCGGGCGGTGGGGATGGCTACACCTTC.

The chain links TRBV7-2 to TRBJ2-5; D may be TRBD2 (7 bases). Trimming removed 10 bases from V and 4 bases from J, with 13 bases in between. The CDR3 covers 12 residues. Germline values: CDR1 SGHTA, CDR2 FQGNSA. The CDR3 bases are TGTGCCACCGCGAGGGGGGGAGAGACCCAGTACTTC. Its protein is CATARGGETQYF.

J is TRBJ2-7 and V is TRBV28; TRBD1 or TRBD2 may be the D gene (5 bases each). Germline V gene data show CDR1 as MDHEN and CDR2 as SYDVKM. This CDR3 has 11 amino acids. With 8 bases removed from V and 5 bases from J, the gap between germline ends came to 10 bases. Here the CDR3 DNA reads TGTGCCAGCCTTAGGGGAGACGAGCAGTACTTC. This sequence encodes CASLRGDEQYF.

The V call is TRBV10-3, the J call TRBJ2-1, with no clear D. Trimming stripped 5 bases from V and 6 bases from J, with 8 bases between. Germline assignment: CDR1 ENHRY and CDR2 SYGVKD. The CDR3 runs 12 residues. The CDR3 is CAISQVRNEQFF. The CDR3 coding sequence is TGTGCCATCAGTCAGGTCCGCAATGAGCAGTTCTTC.

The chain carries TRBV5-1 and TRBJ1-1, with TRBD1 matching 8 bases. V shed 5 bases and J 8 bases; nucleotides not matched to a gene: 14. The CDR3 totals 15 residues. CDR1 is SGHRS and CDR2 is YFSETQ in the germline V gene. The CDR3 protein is CASRYGQGAGLEAFF. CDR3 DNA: TGCGCCAGCAGATATGGACAGGGAGCGGGGCTGGAAGCTTTCTTT.

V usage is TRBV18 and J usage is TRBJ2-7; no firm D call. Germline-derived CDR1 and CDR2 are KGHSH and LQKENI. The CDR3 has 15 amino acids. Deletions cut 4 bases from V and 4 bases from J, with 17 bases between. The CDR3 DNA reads TGTGCCAGCTCACGTATGGGGTCTCAAGGGTACGAGCAGTACTTC. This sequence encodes CASSRMGSQGYEQYF.

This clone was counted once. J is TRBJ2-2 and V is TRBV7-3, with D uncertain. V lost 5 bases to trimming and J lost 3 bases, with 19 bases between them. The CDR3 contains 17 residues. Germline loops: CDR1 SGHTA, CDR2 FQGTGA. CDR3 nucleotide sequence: TGTGCCAGCAGCCCATACCCACGGAGTCAGTACACCGGGGAGCTGTTTTTT. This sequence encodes CASSPYPRSQYTGELFF.

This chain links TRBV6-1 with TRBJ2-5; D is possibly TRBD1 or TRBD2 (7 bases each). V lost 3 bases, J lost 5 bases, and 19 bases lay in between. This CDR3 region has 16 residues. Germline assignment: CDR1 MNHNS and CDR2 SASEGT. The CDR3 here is CASSDLGQEGGETQYF. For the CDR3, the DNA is TGTGCCAGCAGTGACTTAGGACAGGAGGGAGGGGAGACCCAGTACTTC.

The CDR3 here is CASSPPGSGEAFF. The CDR3 nucleotides are TGTGCCAGCAGTCCACCCGGGTCCGGTGAAGCTTTCTTT. The V and J genes are TRBV28 and TRBJ1-1; D unclear. The CDR3 loop spans 13 amino acids. Germline V gene sequence: CDR1 MDHEN, CDR2 SYDVKM. V gave up 5 bases and J gave up 7 bases, with 14 bases separating them.

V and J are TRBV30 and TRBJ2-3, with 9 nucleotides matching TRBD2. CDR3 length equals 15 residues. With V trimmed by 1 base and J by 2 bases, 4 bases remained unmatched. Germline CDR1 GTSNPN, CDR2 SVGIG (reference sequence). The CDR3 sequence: CAWSAWTSDTDTQYF. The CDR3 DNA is TGTGCCTGGAGTGCCTGGACTAGCGACACAGATACGCAGTATTTT.

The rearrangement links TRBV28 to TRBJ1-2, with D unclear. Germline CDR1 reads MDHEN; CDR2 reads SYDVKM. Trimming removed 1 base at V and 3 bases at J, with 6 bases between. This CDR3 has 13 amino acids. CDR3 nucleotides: TGTGCCAGCAGTTTATCGACACACTATGGCTACACCTTC. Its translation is CASSLSTHYGYTF.

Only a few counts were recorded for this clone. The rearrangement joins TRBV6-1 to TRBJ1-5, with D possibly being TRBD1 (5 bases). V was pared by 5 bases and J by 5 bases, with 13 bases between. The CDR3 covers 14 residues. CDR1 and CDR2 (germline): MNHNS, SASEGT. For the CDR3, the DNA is TGTGCCAGCAGTATATCCGGGACGGATCAGCCCCAGCATTTT. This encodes CASSISGTDQPQHF.

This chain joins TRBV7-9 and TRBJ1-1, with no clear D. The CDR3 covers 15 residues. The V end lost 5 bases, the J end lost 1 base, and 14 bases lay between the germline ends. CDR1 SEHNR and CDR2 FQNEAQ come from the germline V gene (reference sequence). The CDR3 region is CASSLLSRRNTEAFF. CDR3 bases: TGTGCCAGCAGCCTCCTTAGTCGGCGGAACACTGAAGCTTTCTTT.

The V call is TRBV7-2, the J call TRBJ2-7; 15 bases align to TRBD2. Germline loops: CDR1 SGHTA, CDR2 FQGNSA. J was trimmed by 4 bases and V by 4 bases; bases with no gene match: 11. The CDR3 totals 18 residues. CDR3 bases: TGTGCCAGCAGCTCCGGACTAGCGGGAGGGCCGCAGGGGTACGAGCAGTACTTC. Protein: CASSSGLAGGPQGYEQYF.